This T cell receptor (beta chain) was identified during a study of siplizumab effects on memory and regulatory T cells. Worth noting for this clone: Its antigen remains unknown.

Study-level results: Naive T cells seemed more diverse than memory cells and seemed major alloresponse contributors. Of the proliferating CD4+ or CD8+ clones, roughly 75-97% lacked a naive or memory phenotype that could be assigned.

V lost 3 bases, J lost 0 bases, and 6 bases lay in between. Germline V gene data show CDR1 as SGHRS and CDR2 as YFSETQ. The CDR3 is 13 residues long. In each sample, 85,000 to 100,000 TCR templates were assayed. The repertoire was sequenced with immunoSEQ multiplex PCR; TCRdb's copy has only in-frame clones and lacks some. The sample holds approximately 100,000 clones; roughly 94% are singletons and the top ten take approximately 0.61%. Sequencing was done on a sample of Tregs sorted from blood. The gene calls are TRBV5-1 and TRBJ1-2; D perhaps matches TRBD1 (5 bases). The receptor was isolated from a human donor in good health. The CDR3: CASSSDTNYGYTF. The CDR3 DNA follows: TGCGCCAGCAGCTCGGACACTAACTATGGCTACACCTTC.